The rows below give T cell receptor beta chains drawn from one sample of a study of long-term antiretroviral therapy in people with HIV. The protocol was immunoSEQ multiplex PCR, while the TCRdb copy is restricted to in-frame clones and leaves out a portion. The top ten hold around 10% of the sample, which has 20,000 to 25,000 clones, roughly 79% seen once. The input for sequencing was unsorted PBMCs, taken 0.1 years before starting antiretroviral therapy. These receptor sequences come from a man aged 40-49 years with HIV. Each CDR3 is given with its conserved first and last residue. D genes are given only for firm matches. The size field is filled for only some rows; it gives once, few, many or a size class.

J | size | D | V | CDR3 | DNA
TRBJ1-1 | NA | NA | TRBV6-5 | CASRNMNTEAFF | TGTGCCAGCCGGAACATGAACACTGAAGCTTTCTTT
TRBJ2-5 | NA | NA | TRBV5-1 | CASSLGLRYQETQYF | TGCGCCAGCAGCTTAGGGCTACGTTACCAAGAGACCCAGTACTTC
TRBJ1-1 | NA | NA | TRBV29-1 | CSVGSGWGMNTEAFF | TGCAGCGTTGGGTCGGGGTGGGGCATGAACACTGAAGCTTTCTTT
TRBJ2-7 | once | NA | TRBV6-5 | CASSRTEGSAYEQYF | TGTGCCAGCAGCCGCACGGAGGGCAGCGCCTACGAGCAGTACTTC
TRBJ2-1 | NA | TRBD2 | TRBV5-1 | CASSHGLAGAYNEQFF | TGCGCCAGCAGCCATGGACTAGCGGGGGCCTACAATGAGCAGTTCTTC
TRBJ1-1 | NA | TRBD1 | TRBV14 | CASSQVWTGRTEAFF | TGTGCCAGCAGCCAAGTTTGGACAGGGCGGACTGAAGCTTTCTTT
TRBJ2-7 | NA | NA | TRBV6-6 | CASSYSGTPYEQYF | TGTGCCAGCAGTTACTCGGGGACACCCTACGAGCAGTACTTC
TRBJ1-1 | NA | NA | TRBV21-1 | CASSKFGRAGTEAFF | TGTGCCAGCAGCAAATTTGGCCGGGCCGGCACTGAAGCTTTCTTT
TRBJ1-5 | NA | NA | TRBV19 | CASSTSGRQPQHF | TGTGCCAGTAGTACCTCAGGAAGACAGCCCCAGCATTTT
TRBJ1-2 | NA | NA | TRBV10-3 | CAISESPGGGNYGYTF | TGTGCCATCAGTGAGTCTCCAGGTGGGGGCAACTATGGCTACACCTTC
TRBJ2-5 | NA | TRBD2 | TRBV29-1 | CSVTGFSGSQTQYF | TGCAGCGTTACAGGGTTCAGCGGGAGCCAGACCCAGTACTTC
TRBJ1-3 | few | NA | TRBV6-6 | CASSRPRNTIYF | TGTGCCAGCAGCCGTCCTCGAAACACCATATATTTT
TRBJ2-1 | NA | NA | TRBV13 | CASSLGGVNNEQFF | TGTGCCAGCAGCTTAGGAGGGGTTAACAATGAGCAGTTCTTC
TRBJ2-7 | NA | NA | TRBV27 | CASTSSEGPTYF | TGTGCCAGCACTTCTTCGGAGGGTCCCACTTACTTC
TRBJ1-5 | NA | NA | TRBV5-8 | CASTRDFNSNQPQHF | TGTGCCAGCACCCGGGATTTCAATAGCAATCAGCCCCAGCATTTT
TRBJ1-2 | once | TRBD1 | TRBV6-5 | CASSYNGRGTSGTF | TGTGCCAGCAGTTACAACGGCAGGGGGACAAGCGGCACCTTC
TRBJ2-1 | NA | NA | TRBV4-3 | CASSQAGGARRNEQFF | TGCGCCAGCAGCCAAGCCGGGGGCGCTCGTAGGAATGAGCAGTTCTTC
TRBJ2-7 | NA | NA | TRBV4-2 | CASSQDRGYSYEQYF | TGTGCCAGCAGCCAAGACCGGGGGTATTCCTACGAGCAGTACTTC
TRBJ2-1 | NA | TRBD2 | TRBV15 | CATSRDLAGGQQFF | TGTGCCACCAGCAGAGATTTAGCGGGAGGACAGCAGTTCTTC
TRBJ2-7 | NA | NA | TRBV4-3 | CASSQDNRGPYEQYF | TGCGCCAGCAGCCAAGATAATCGGGGGCCCTACGAGCAGTACTTC
TRBJ1-1 | NA | NA | TRBV7-9 | CASSYQSGTPAFF | TGTGCCAGCAGCTATCAGTCCGGGACCCCAGCTTTCTTT
TRBJ2-3 | once | NA | TRBV28 | CASSLNGADTQYF | TGTGCCAGCAGTTTAAACGGCGCCGATACGCAGTATTTT
TRBJ1-5 | NA | NA | TRBV7-5 | CARSGGTLNQPQHF | TGTGCCAGAAGCGGAGGGACACTCAATCAGCCCCAGCATTTT
TRBJ1-1 | NA | NA | TRBV28 | CASSPSRDINPRGTEAFF | TGTGCCAGCAGCCCCAGCCGGGACATTAATCCGAGAGGCACTGAAGCTTTCTTT
TRBJ2-1 | NA | NA | TRBV6-4 | CASSDRLYNEQFF | TGTGCCAGCAGTGATAGACTTTACAATGAGCAGTTCTTC
TRBJ1-2 | few | NA | TRBV6-6 | CASRQNYGYTF | TGTGCCAGCAGACAGAACTATGGCTACACCTTC
TRBJ2-1 | NA | TRBD1 | TRBV7-8 | CASRSGQGYEQFF | TGTGCCAGCAGATCGGGACAGGGGTATGAGCAGTTCTTC
TRBJ2-7 | NA | TRBD2 | TRBV9 | CASSGVASGGTSYEQYF | TGTGCCAGCAGCGGGGTGGCTAGCGGGGGGACCTCCTACGAGCAGTACTTC